This entry is about one T cell receptor (beta chain). The antigen is not known. A J-beta primer mix and a sample-barcoded 5' primer were used in a second PCR of about 7 to 12 cycles. TCRdb reprocessed the 5' RACE reads with MiXCR, giving one entry per CDR3 protein. The profile shows 1.2 million to 1.5 million distinct CDR3 sequences, roughly 60% of them singletons. This CDR3 contains 24 residues. The germline V gene has CDR1 DFQATT and CDR2 SNEGSKA (reference sequence). V dropped 0 bases and J dropped 3 bases, with 39 bases sitting between them. This sample was taken from a study of blood T cells in healthy people across ages. General observations from the study: Not knowing donor CMV status may have confounded expanded clonotype changes. The fall in TCR beta diversity per million T cells was roughly linear with age. Percentage of naive T cells showed a strong correlation with TCR beta diversity.

The clonotype originates from a man aged 18 to 29 in good health. The chain is built from TRBV20-1 and TRBJ1-5; the D is unclear. The specimen was blood. CDR3 amino acids: CSARDSGPTQTISSLTPYNQPQHF. DNA for the CDR3: TGCAGTGCTAGAGATTCCGGACCCACACAGACAATCTCATCACTCACCCCTTACAATCAGCCCCAGCATTTT.